Listed below are T cell receptor beta chains from one sample, sequenced in a study of T cells after yellow fever vaccination. Using its own MiXCR run on the 5' RACE reads, TCRdb lists one record per CDR3 protein. The sample lists 300,000 to 400,000 distinct CDR3 sequences, under 7.5% occurring once. The sequenced sample was PBMCs, obtained 5 days after the yellow fever booster vaccination. The receptors here all came from a man aged 30 to 45 who received the YFV17D yellow fever vaccine. CDR3s include the opening cysteine and the closing phenylalanine or tryptophan. Fields, in order: V gene, J gene, CDR3 protein.

TRBV5-4	TRBJ2-2	CASSRLAGRNTGELFF
TRBV3-1	TRBJ2-3	CASSQDTLANTQYF
TRBV10-3	TRBJ2-2	CAISEAGFGGELFF
TRBV6-1	TRBJ2-1	CASEKVGAGPYNEQFF
TRBV5-4	TRBJ2-3	CASSRRLAGVIDTQYF
TRBV20-1	TRBJ2-5	CSARPGQGDSQYF
TRBV3-1	TRBJ1-4	CASSQEGSAGGWKLFF
TRBV5-1	TRBJ1-4	CASSDDGFNEKLFF
TRBV5-1	TRBJ2-5	CASSLAGTNQETQYF
TRBV5-1	TRBJ2-3	CASSPDSTDTQYF
TRBV19	TRBJ2-3	CASSTSLAGLTDTQYF
TRBV6-2/TRBV6-3	TRBJ1-5	CASSSGQGNNQPQHF
TRBV5-1	TRBJ2-1	CASSFDGTGVNEQFF
TRBV3-1	TRBJ2-2	CASSQGPHFTGELFF
TRBV29-1	TRBJ1-4	CSVEVEKLFF
TRBV27	TRBJ2-2	CASSLISSGRNTGELFF
TRBV28	TRBJ2-6	CASSSRRDRGPGANVLTF